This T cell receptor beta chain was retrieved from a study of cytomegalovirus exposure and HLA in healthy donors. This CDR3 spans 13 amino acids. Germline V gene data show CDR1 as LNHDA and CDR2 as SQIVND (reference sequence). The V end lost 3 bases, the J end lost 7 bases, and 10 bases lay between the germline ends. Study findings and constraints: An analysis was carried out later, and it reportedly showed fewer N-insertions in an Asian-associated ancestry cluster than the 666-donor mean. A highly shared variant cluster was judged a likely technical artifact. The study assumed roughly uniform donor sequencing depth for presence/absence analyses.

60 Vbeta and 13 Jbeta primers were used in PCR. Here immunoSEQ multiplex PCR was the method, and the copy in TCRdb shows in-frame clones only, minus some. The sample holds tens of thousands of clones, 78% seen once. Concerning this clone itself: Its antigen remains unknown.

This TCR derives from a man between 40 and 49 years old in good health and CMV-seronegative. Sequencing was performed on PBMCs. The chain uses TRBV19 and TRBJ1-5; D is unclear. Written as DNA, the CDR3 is TGTGCCAGTAGTATCGAGGGAAGGCAGCCCCAGCATTTT. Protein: CASSIEGRQPQHF.